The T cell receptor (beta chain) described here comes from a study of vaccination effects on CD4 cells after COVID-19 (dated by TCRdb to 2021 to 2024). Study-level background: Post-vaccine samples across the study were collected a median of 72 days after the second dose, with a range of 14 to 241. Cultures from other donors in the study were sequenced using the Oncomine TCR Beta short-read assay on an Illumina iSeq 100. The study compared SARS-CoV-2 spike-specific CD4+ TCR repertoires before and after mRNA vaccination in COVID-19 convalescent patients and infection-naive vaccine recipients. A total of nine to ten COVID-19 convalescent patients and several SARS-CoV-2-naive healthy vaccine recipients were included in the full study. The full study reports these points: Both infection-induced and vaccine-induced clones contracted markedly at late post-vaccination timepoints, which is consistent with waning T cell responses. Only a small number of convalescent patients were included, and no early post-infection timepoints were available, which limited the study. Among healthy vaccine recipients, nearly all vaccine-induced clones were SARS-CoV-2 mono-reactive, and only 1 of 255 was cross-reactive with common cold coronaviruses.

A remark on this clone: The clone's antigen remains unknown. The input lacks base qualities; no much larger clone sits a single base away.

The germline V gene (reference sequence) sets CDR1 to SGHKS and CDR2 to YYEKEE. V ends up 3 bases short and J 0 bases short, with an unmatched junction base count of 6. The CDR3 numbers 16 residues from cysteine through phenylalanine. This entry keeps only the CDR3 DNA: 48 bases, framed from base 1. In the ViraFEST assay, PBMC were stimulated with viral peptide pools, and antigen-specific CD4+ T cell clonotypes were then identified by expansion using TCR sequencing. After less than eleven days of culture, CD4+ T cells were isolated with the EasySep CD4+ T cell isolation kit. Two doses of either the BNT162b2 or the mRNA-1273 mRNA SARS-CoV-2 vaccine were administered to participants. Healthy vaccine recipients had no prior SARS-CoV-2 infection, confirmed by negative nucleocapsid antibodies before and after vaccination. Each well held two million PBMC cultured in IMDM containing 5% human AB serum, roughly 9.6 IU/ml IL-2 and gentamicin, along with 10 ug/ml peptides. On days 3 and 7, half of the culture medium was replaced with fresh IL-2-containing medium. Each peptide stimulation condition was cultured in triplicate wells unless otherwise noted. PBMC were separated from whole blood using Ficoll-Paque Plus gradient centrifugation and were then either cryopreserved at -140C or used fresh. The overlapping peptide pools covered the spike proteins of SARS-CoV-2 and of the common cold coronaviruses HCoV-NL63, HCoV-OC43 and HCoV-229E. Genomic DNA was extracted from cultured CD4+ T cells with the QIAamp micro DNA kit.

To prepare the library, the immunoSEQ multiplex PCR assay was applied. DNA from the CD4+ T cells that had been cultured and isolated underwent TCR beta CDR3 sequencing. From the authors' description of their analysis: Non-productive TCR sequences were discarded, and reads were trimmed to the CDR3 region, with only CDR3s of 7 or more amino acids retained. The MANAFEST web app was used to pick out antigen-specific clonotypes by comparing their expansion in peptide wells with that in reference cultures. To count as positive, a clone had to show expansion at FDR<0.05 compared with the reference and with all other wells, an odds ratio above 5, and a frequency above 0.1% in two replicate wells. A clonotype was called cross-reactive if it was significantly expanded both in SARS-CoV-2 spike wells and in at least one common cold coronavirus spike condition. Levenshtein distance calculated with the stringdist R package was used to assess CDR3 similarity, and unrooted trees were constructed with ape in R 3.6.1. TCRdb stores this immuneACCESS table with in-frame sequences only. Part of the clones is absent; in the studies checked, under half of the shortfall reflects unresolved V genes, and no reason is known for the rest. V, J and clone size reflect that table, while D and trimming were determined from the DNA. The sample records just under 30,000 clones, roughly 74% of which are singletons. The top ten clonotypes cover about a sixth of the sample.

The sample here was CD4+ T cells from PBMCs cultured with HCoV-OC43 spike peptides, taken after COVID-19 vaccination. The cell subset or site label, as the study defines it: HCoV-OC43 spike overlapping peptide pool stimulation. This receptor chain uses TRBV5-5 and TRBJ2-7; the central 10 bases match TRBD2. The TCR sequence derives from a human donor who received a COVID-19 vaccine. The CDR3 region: CASSSGLAQSSYEQYF. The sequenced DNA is TGTGCCAGCAGCTCGGGACTAGCGCAAAGCTCCTACGAGCAGTACTTC.